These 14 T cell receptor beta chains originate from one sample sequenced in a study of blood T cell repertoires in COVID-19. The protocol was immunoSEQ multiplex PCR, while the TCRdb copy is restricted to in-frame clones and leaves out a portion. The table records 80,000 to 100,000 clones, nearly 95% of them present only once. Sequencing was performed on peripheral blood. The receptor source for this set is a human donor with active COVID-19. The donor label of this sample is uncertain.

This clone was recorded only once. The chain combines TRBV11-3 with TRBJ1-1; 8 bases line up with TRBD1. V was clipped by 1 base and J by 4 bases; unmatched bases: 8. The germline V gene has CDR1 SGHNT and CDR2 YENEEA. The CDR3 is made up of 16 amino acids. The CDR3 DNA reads TGTGCCAGCAGCTTAGGCAGGGGGCGTGGGGTCACTGAAGCTTTCTTT. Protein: CASSLGRGRGVTEAFF. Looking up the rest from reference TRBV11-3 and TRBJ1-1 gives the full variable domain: EAGVVQSPRYKIIEKKQPVAFWCNPISGHNTLYWYLQNLGQGPELLIRYENEEAVDDSQLPKDRFSAERLKGVDSTLKIQPAELGDSAVYLCASSLGRGRGVTEAFFGQGTRLTVV.

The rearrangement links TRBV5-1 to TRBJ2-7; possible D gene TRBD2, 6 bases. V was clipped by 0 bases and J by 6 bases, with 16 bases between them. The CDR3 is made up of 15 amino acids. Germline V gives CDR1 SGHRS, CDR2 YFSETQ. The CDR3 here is CASSLGGLDGGEQYF. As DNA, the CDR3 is TGCGCCAGCAGCTTGGGGGGACTCGACGGGGGCGAGCAGTACTTC.

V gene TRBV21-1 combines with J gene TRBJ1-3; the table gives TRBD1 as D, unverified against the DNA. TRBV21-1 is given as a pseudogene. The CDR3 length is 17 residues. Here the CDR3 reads CASSKTGTGGFGNTIYF. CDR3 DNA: TGTGCCAGCAGCAAAACCGGGACAGGGGGCTTTGGAAACACCATATATTTT.

CDR3 amino acids: CASSLLGLSGRESDTQYF. In nucleotides, the CDR3 is TGTGCCAGCAGTTTACTGGGGCTGAGCGGGAGGGAGTCAGATACGCAGTATTTT. The chain links TRBV27 to TRBJ2-3, with 10 bases fitting TRBD2. The germline CDR1 and CDR2 sequences are MNHEY and SMNVEV (reference sequence). The CDR3 contains 18 residues. With V trimmed by 2 bases and J by 4 bases, 12 bases remained unmatched.

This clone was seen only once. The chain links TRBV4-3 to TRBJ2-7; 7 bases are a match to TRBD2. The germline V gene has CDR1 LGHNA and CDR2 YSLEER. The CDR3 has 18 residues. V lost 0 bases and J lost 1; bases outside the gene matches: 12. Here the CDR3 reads CASSQDSPAAGESYEQYF. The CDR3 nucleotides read TGCGCCAGCAGCCAAGATTCTCCGGCGGCGGGAGAATCCTACGAGCAGTACTTC.

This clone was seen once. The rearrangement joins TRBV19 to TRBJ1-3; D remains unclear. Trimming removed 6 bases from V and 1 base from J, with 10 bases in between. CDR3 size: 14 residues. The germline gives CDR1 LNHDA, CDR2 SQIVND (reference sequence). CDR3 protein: CASSKVRSGNTIYF. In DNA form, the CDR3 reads TGTGCCAGTAGCAAGGTCAGGTCTGGAAACACCATATATTTT. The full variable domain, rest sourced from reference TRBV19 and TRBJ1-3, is DGGITQSPKYLFRKEGQNVTLSCEQNLNHDAMYWYRQDPGQGLRLIYYSQIVNDFQKGDIAEGYSVSREKKESFPLTVTSAQKNPTAFYLCASSKVRSGNTIYFGEGSWLTVV.

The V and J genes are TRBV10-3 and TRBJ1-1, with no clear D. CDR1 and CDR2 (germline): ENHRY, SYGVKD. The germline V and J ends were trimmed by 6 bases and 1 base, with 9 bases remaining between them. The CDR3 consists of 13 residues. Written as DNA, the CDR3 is TGTGCCATCAGAACGGAGGGGAACACTGAAGCTTTCTTT. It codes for CAIRTEGNTEAFF.

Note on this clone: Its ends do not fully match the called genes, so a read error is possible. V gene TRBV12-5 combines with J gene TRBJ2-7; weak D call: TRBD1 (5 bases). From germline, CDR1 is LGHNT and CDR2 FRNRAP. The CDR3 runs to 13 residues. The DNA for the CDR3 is TGTGCTAGTGGACCGGACAACTCCCACGAGCAGTACTTC. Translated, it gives CASGPDNSHEQYF.

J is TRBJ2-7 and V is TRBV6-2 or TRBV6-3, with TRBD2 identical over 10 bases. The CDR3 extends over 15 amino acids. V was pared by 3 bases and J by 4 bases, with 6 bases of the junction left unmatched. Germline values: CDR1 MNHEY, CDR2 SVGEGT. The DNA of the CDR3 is TGTGCCAGCAGTTATGGGCTAGCGGGGGCATACGAGCAGTACTTC. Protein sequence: CASSYGLAGAYEQYF.

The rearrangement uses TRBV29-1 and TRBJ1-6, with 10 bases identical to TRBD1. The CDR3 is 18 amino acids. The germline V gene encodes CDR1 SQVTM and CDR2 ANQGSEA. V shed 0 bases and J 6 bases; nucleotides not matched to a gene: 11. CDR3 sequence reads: CSVEDTRHRDRGNSPLHF. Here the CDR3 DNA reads TGCAGCGTTGAAGATACAAGGCACCGGGACAGGGGTAATTCACCCCTCCACTTT.

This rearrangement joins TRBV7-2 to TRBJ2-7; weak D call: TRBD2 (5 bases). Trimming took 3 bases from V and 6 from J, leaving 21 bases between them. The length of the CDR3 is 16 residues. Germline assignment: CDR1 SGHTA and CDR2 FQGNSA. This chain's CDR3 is CASSFSSASLASEQYF. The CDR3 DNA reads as TGTGCCAGCAGCTTTTCGTCCGCCTCCCTAGCAAGCGAGCAGTACTTC.

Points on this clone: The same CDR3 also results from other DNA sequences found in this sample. The CDR3: CASSSGLAGPTDTQYF. The CDR3, as DNA: TGTGCCAGCAGCTCAGGACTAGCGGGACCCACAGATACGCAGTATTTT. The chain links TRBV7-9 to TRBJ2-3; 12 bases are a match to TRBD2. CDR3 length equals 16 residues. Germline-derived CDR1 and CDR2 are SEHNR and FQNEAQ (reference sequence). The V segment lost 4 bases and the J segment 2 bases; nucleotides outside the gene matches: 4.

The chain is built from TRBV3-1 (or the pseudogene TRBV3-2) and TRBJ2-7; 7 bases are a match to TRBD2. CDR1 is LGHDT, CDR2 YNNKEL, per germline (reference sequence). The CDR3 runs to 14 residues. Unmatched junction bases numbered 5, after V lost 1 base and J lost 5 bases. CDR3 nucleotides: TGTGCCAGCAGCCAAGGTCCAGGGAGGGACGAGCAGTACTTC. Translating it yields CASSQGPGRDEQYF.

The CDR3 spells CASSKWEVLTIHNEQFF. As DNA, the CDR3 is TGTGCCAGCAGCAAATGGGAGGTTTTGACTATCCACAATGAGCAGTTCTTC. The genes are TRBV21-1 and TRBJ2-1; the DNA was not compared with TRBD2, the D call given in the table. TRBV21-1 is listed as a pseudogene. The CDR3 contains 17 residues.